Presented here are 11 T cell receptor beta chains from one specimen sequenced in a study of ipilimumab plus nivolumab after autologous stem cell transplantation. Profiled with immunoSEQ multiplex PCR; TCRdb holds only in-frame clones, not every one. The sample includes about 9,800 clones, over 60% of them seen just once. The sample consisted of PBMCs, taken in a trial of ipilimumab plus nivolumab as post-transplant consolidation. The receptors were gathered from a female donor with multiple myeloma.

This chain uses TRBV7-3 with TRBJ2-3; 10 bases line up with TRBD2. The CDR3 consists of 15 residues. Germline loops: CDR1 SGHTA, CDR2 FQGTGA. The V segment lost 2 bases and the J segment 3 bases; nucleotides outside the gene matches: 2. The CDR3 loop is CASSLGSGRTDTQYF. CDR3 DNA sequence: TGTGCCAGCAGCTTAGGTAGCGGGAGGACAGATACGCAGTATTTT. Combining the CDR3 with reference TRBV7-3 and TRBJ2-3 gives the whole variable domain GAGVSQTPSNKVTEKGKYVELRCDPISGHTALYWYRQSLGQGPEFLIYFQGTGAADDSGLPNDRFFAVRPEGSVSTLKIQRTERGDSAVYLCASSLGSGRTDTQYFGPGTRLTVL.

This clone was detected a few times. The V call is TRBV5-1, the J call TRBJ2-1; TRBD2 aligns across 9 bases. The CDR3 runs to 14 residues. V shed 0 bases, J shed 6 bases, and the junction held 1 base outside the gene matches. CDR1 and CDR2 (germline): SGHRS, YFSETQ. CDR3: CASSLVAGANEQFF. As DNA, the CDR3 is TGCGCCAGCAGCTTGGTAGCGGGAGCCAATGAGCAGTTCTTC.

This clone was observed a few times. The rearrangement joins TRBV19 to TRBJ1-2, with D maybe TRBD1 (6 bases). V lost 8 bases and J lost 2, with 12 bases in between. This CDR3 has 13 amino acids. Germline V gene lookup returns CDR1 LNHDA and CDR2 SQIVND (reference sequence). CDR3 in DNA: TGTGCCAGTCGGAGGGGGTCGAACTATGGCTACACCTTC. As protein: CASRRGSNYGYTF.

The rearrangement uses TRBV27 and TRBJ2-5; D gene ambiguous. Trimming pared 5 bases from V and 2 bases from J, leaving 9 bases between. The CDR3 loop spans 13 amino acids. The germline V gene has CDR1 MNHEY and CDR2 SMNVEV (reference sequence). CDR3 residues: CASSPRWQETQYF. CDR3 coding DNA: TGTGCCAGCAGTCCCCGGTGGCAAGAGACCCAGTACTTC.

The CDR3 sequence is CASSPGWDSGNTIYF. In nucleotides, the CDR3 is TGTGCCAGCTCACCAGGATGGGACTCTGGAAACACCATATATTTT. The chain combines TRBV18 with TRBJ1-3; D is ambiguous. This CDR3 contains 15 residues. Trimming stripped 2 bases from V and 0 bases from J, with 8 bases between. The germline CDR1 and CDR2 sequences are KGHSH and LQKENI.

The genes are TRBV7-2 and TRBJ1-6; no clear D gene. V lost 1 base and J 7 bases, leaving 11 bases between the germline ends. Germline assignment: CDR1 SGHTA and CDR2 FQGNSA. The CDR3 extends over 15 amino acids. The CDR3 DNA follows: TGTGCCAGCAGCTTAGTATTAAATTCAAATTCACCCCTCCACTTT. It encodes CASSLVLNSNSPLHF.

This clone was observed a few times. This chain joins TRBV5-4 and TRBJ1-1; TRBD1 is a possible D gene (6 bases). The CDR3 sequence is 16 residues long. Trimming stripped 3 bases from V and 0 bases from J, with 15 bases between. Germline loops: CDR1 SGHNT, CDR2 YYREEE (reference sequence). CDR3 sequence (DNA): TGTGCCAGCAGCTCACCCGTACAGGGCTTGAACACTGAAGCTTTCTTT. Translation: CASSSPVQGLNTEAFF.

This clone ranks as medium-sized (0.01 to 0.1%). CDR3 sequence reads: CASSQTSGSFPYEQYF. The CDR3 DNA follows: TGTGCCAGCAGCCAGACTAGCGGGAGTTTTCCCTACGAGCAGTACTTC. The chain uses TRBV7-2 and TRBJ2-7; 12 nucleotides agree with TRBD2. The CDR3 consists of 16 residues. The trim removed 5 bases at V and 2 bases at J, leaving 7 bases unmatched. Germline CDR1 and CDR2: SGHTA and FQGNSA.

By proportion, this clone is medium-sized. Germline and junction disagree at one end, which may indicate a read error. The V gene is TRBV7-7, the J gene TRBJ2-7; D perhaps matches TRBD1 (5 bases). From germline, CDR1 is SSHAT and CDR2 FNYEAQ (reference sequence). The CDR3 spans 15 residues. CDR3 sequence: CASSLDSNPSYEQYF. The DNA for the CDR3 is TGTGCTAGCAGCCTTGACAGCAACCCTTCCTACGAGCAGTACTTC.

This clone appeared a few times. The CDR3: CASSWGPRETQYF. For the CDR3, the DNA is TGTGCCAGCAGCTGGGGTCCAAGGGAGACCCAGTACTTC. This chain links TRBV7-2 with TRBJ2-5; D is uncertain. Trimming took 4 bases from V and 5 from J, leaving 11 bases between them. The CDR3 consists of 13 residues. Germline CDR1 reads SGHTA; CDR2 reads FQGNSA.

This clone was counted between two and nine times. This same CDR3 is encoded by further DNA sequences in the sample. The chain recombines TRBV28 with TRBJ2-1; D not certain. Trimming left V 3 bases short and J 4 bases short, with 4 bases between. There are 12 residues in the CDR3. Germline CDR1 is MDHEN and CDR2 is SYDVKM. CDR3 in DNA: TGTGCCAGCAGTTTTGAATACAATGAGCAGTTCTTC. Its protein product is CASSFEYNEQFF. The whole variable domain, filled in from reference TRBV28 and TRBJ2-1, reads DVKVTQSSRYLVKRTGEKVFLECVQDMDHENMFWYRQDPGLGLRLIYFSYDVKMKEKGDIPEGYSVSREKKERFSLILESASTNQTSMYLCASSFEYNEQFFGPGTRLTVL.